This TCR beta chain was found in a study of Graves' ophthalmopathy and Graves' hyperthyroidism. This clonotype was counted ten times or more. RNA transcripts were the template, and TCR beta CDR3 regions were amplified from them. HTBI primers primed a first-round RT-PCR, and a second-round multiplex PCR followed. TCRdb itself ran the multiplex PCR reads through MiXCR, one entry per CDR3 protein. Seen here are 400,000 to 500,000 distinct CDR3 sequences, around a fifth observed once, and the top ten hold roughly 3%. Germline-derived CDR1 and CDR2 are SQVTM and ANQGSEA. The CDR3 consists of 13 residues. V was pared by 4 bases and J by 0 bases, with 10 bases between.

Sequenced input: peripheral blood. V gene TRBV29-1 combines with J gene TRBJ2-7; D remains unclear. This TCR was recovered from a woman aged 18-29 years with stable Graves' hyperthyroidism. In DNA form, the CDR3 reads TGCAGCGTTGGGAGCTTTCACTCCTACGAGCAGTACTTC. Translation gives CSVGSFHSYEQYF.